Below are 19 T cell receptor beta chains sequenced from a single sample in a study of blood T cell repertoires in COVID-19. Sequencing was performed with immunoSEQ multiplex PCR; in TCRdb, only in-frame clones are kept and a portion is missing. This repertoire shows fewer than 150,000 clones, approximately 87% found once; its top ten account for 4% to 4.5%. Sequencing was performed on peripheral blood. The receptors come from a woman aged 35 to 49 with acute or convalescent COVID-19.

The chain uses TRBV19 and TRBJ1-4; 10 bases agree with TRBD1. This CDR3 spans 14 amino acids. Germline V gives CDR1 LNHDA, CDR2 SQIVND (reference sequence). V was pared by 5 bases and J by 7 bases, with 4 bases of the junction left unmatched. The CDR3 DNA sequence: TGTGCCAGTAGTGAGGGACAGGGGACTGAAAAACTGTTTTTT. It yields the protein CASSEGQGTEKLFF.

This chain connects TRBV6-2 or TRBV6-3 to TRBJ1-2; D ambiguous. The V gene lost 6 bases and the J gene lost 4 bases, with 15 bases spanning the gap. There are 14 residues in the CDR3. The V gene's germline CDR1 is MNHEY and CDR2 SVGEGT. The CDR3 loop is CASSEDYGVYGYTF. The DNA for the CDR3 is TGTGCCAGCAGCGAGGACTATGGAGTCTATGGCTACACCTTC.

The count of this clone is one. V and J are TRBV3-1 (or the pseudogene TRBV3-2) and TRBJ1-3; D remains unclear. Trimming pared 0 bases from V and 2 bases from J, leaving 8 bases between. Germline loops: CDR1 LGHDT, CDR2 YNNKEL (reference sequence). The CDR3 has 15 residues. The CDR3 is CASSQEGRPGNTIYF. As DNA, the CDR3 is TGTGCCAGCAGCCAAGAAGGGAGGCCTGGAAACACCATATATTTT.

This CDR3 is CATSRDPGSRARGYTF. CDR3 DNA sequence: TGTGCCACCAGCAGAGATCCTGGTAGCAGGGCACGGGGCTACACCTTC. V usage is TRBV15 and J usage is TRBJ1-2; D is perhaps TRBD1 (5 bases). This CDR3 has 16 amino acids. CDR1 LNHNV and CDR2 YYDKDF come from the germline V gene (reference sequence). Trimming shortened V by 0 bases and J by 8 bases, and 19 bases separated the two germline ends.

V gene TRBV10-3 combines with J gene TRBJ2-1, with 9 positions matching TRBD2. V lost 0 bases and J lost 4; bases outside the gene matches: 1. The CDR3 has 15 amino acids. Germline V gives CDR1 ENHRY, CDR2 SYGVKD. CDR3 nucleotide sequence: TGTGCCATCAGTGAGTCGGGACTAGCTTACAATGAGCAGTTCTTC. It encodes CAISESGLAYNEQFF.

The gene calls are TRBV7-3 and TRBJ2-1; TRBD2 matches 7 bases. The V segment lost 2 bases and the J segment 7 bases; nucleotides outside the gene matches: 11. This CDR3 spans 16 amino acids. Germline lookup yields CDR1 SGHTA and CDR2 FQGTGA. The CDR3 region has the DNA TGTGCCAGCAGCTTAGCCCCAGCGGGGTTGAGTAATGAGCAGTTCTTC. Translating gives CASSLAPAGLSNEQFF.

The table lists this clone with a count of one. The gene calls are TRBV25-1 and TRBJ2-7, with 10 bases matching TRBD1. The V gene's germline CDR1 is MGHDK and CDR2 SYGVNS. Losses at the gene ends were 4 bases for V and 6 bases for J; bases not matched to a gene: 12. There are 16 residues in the CDR3. CDR3 loop: CASSVFAGTGAGEQYF. The CDR3 DNA follows: TGTGCCAGCAGTGTTTTCGCCGGGACAGGGGCAGGCGAGCAGTACTTC.

The chain combines TRBV3-1 (or the pseudogene TRBV3-2) with TRBJ1-3, with D tentatively TRBD1 (5 bases). From germline, CDR1 is LGHDT and CDR2 YNNKEL (reference sequence). With 2 bases removed from V and 4 bases from J, the gap between germline ends came to 6 bases. The CDR3 has 13 residues. In DNA form, the CDR3 reads TGTGCCAGCAGCCAACAGGGAGGAAACACCATATATTTT. Its translation is CASSQQGGNTIYF.

As regards this clone: Other nucleotide sequences in the sample specify the same CDR3. The chain is built from TRBV12-3 or TRBV12-4 and TRBJ2-5; D unresolved. Trimming stripped 5 bases from V and 5 bases from J, with 6 bases between. The CDR3 consists of 11 residues. The CDR3 sequence is CASSPGETQYF. The CDR3 DNA reads TGTGCCAGCAGTCCCGGGGAGACCCAGTACTTC.

V usage is TRBV7-2 and J usage is TRBJ2-7; a possible D gene is TRBD1 (5 bases). The V gene lost 5 bases and the J gene lost 2 bases, with 13 bases spanning the gap. Germline CDR1 SGHTA, CDR2 FQGNSA. The CDR3 spans 14 residues. The CDR3 region has the DNA TGTGCCAGCAGCCACCAGGGCAGTACCTACGAGCAGTACTTC. Its translation: CASSHQGSTYEQYF.

V gene TRBV12-3 or TRBV12-4 combines with J gene TRBJ2-5; no reliable D call. Trimming took off 4 bases at V and 5 bases at J, with 5 bases between the two ends. This CDR3 contains 11 residues. The CDR3 DNA is TGTGCCAGCAGTTCCGGGGAGACCCAGTACTTC. This sequence encodes CASSSGETQYF.

This chain uses TRBV10-3 with TRBJ2-5, with TRBD1 identical over 10 bases. V trimming: 4 bases; J trimming: 0 bases; junction bases outside the gene matches: 2. This CDR3 comprises 15 residues. In germline, CDR1 is ENHRY, CDR2 SYGVKD. The CDR3 DNA reads TGTGCCATCAGTGCTGGACAGGGGGACCAAGAGACCCAGTACTTC. Translation gives CAISAGQGDQETQYF.

The chain employs TRBV28 and TRBJ1-4, with 8 bases that match TRBD1. Trimming took 2 bases from V and 17 from J; bases not matched to a gene: 13. Germline V gives CDR1 MDHEN, CDR2 SYDVKM. There are 14 residues in the CDR3. The CDR3 DNA reads TGTGCCAGCAGTTTAGAATCCGGGACAGGCTTTCGTTTTTTT. Residues: CASSLESGTGFRFF.

A few counts support this clone. This chain joins TRBV4-1 and TRBJ2-7, with TRBD2 identical over 9 bases. V lost 3 bases, J lost 7 bases, and 13 bases stayed unmatched. This CDR3 has 16 residues. Germline V gene data show CDR1 as MGHRA and CDR2 as YSYEKL. The CDR3 region has the DNA TGCGCCAGCAGCCAGACCCAGGCGGGAGGGCCTGGTGAGCAGTACTTC. Its translation is CASSQTQAGGPGEQYF.

This clone appeared once. J is TRBJ2-1 and V is TRBV24-1; TRBD2 matches 10 bases. Losses at the gene ends were 4 bases for V and 8 bases for J; bases not matched to a gene: 10. The V gene's germline CDR1 is KGHDR and CDR2 SFDVKD. The CDR3 extends over 16 amino acids. The CDR3 here is CATSDGLAGVIDEQFF. In DNA, the CDR3 is TGTGCCACCAGTGACGGTCTAGCGGGAGTTATTGATGAGCAGTTCTTC.

V is TRBV4-2 and J is TRBJ2-1, with 7 bases that match TRBD1. V gave up 7 bases and J gave up 0 bases; unmatched junction bases: 3. CDR1 LGHNA and CDR2 YNFKEQ come from the germline V gene. The CDR3 covers 14 residues. The CDR3 sequence: CASNRDSSYNEQFF. In nucleotides, the CDR3 is TGTGCCAGCAACCGGGACAGCTCCTACAATGAGCAGTTCTTC.

The V call is TRBV5-1, the J call TRBJ2-7; no reliable D call. CDR1 is SGHRS and CDR2 is YFSETQ in the germline V gene. The CDR3 loop spans 12 amino acids. V was clipped by 1 base and J by 5 bases, with 7 bases between them. CDR3 nucleotide sequence: TGCGCCAGCAGCTTGTCTCGAGACGAGCAGTACTTC. Translation: CASSLSRDEQYF.

This clone was seen a handful of times. This chain connects TRBV11-2 to TRBJ2-5, with D possibly matching TRBD2 (6 bases). Germline assignment: CDR1 SGHAT and CDR2 FQNNGV. V was trimmed by 2 bases and J by 2 bases, leaving 12 bases between them. The CDR3 runs to 15 residues. The CDR3 loop reads CASSLYWGGQETQYF. The CDR3 region has the DNA TGTGCCAGCAGCTTATATTGGGGAGGACAAGAGACCCAGTACTTC.

The V gene is TRBV19, the J gene TRBJ1-1, with 8 bases lining up with TRBD1. V trimming: 6 bases; J trimming: 5 bases; junction bases outside the gene matches: 8. This CDR3 comprises 14 residues. Looked up from germline, CDR1 is LNHDA and CDR2 is SQIVND (reference sequence). The DNA of the CDR3 is TGTGCCAGTAGGGTATATCAGGGGGCAACTGAAGCTTTCTTT. Translated, it gives CASRVYQGATEAFF.